This is a list of T cell receptor beta chains from one sample in a study of post-analysis software for immune sequencing data. TCRdb passed the PCR reads through MiXCR, listing each CDR3 protein once. This sample has hundreds of thousands of distinct CDR3 sequences, with approximately 38% found just once. Sample: blood. These TCRs come from a girl aged 2 to 9 with multiple sclerosis. Both conserved end residues are part of each CDR3. Fields, in order: V gene, clone size, J gene, CDR3 protein. Clone size appears in some rows only: once, few, many, or a class for an expanded clone.

V gene: TRBV7-6; clone size: few; J gene: TRBJ2-7; CDR3 protein: CASSFSIDGSYEQYF
V gene: TRBV7-2; clone size: few; J gene: TRBJ2-7; CDR3 protein: CASRGGLAASYEQYF
V gene: TRBV29-1; clone size: many; J gene: TRBJ2-7; CDR3 protein: CSARTGNEQYF
V gene: TRBV28; clone size: few; J gene: TRBJ2-2; CDR3 protein: CASKERRATGELFF
V gene: TRBV7-7; clone size: NA; J gene: TRBJ2-5; CDR3 protein: CASSLESGLAAETQYF
V gene: TRBV5-1; clone size: few; J gene: TRBJ2-7; CDR3 protein: CASSLGLGTRNYEQYF
V gene: TRBV9; clone size: once; J gene: TRBJ1-4; CDR3 protein: CASSVGTGAANEKLFF
V gene: TRBV15; clone size: NA; J gene: TRBJ1-6; CDR3 protein: CATSREEDSPLHF
V gene: TRBV5-1; clone size: NA; J gene: TRBJ1-5; CDR3 protein: CASSLEGIGGQNQPQHF
V gene: TRBV5-1; clone size: NA; J gene: TRBJ2-3; CDR3 protein: CASGGAGGTDTQYF
V gene: TRBV20-1; clone size: NA; J gene: TRBJ2-7; CDR3 protein: CSARPPGPYEQYF
V gene: TRBV21-1; clone size: NA; J gene: TRBJ2-4; CDR3 protein: CASSKERTPGAKNIQYF
V gene: TRBV29-1; clone size: NA; J gene: TRBJ1-1; CDR3 protein: CSVPTGAGGTEAFF
V gene: TRBV6-6; clone size: few; J gene: TRBJ2-1; CDR3 protein: CASSFPPTSSSYNEQFF
V gene: TRBV28; clone size: few; J gene: TRBJ2-6; CDR3 protein: CASSLPGHFSGANVLTF
V gene: TRBV7-6; clone size: NA; J gene: TRBJ2-7; CDR3 protein: CASSLFPGIRAAGNYEQYF
V gene: TRBV5-1; clone size: many; J gene: TRBJ2-5; CDR3 protein: CASSLQGGETQYF
V gene: TRBV3-1; clone size: few; J gene: TRBJ2-1; CDR3 protein: CASSQDPDGGRGYNEQFF
V gene: TRBV5-7; clone size: NA; J gene: TRBJ2-3; CDR3 protein: CASSLAASGTQYF
V gene: TRBV28; clone size: NA; J gene: TRBJ2-7; CDR3 protein: CASRETSGRAYEQYF
V gene: TRBV29-1; clone size: few; J gene: TRBJ2-3; CDR3 protein: CSVDRWQGYTDTQYF
V gene: TRBV12-3/TRBV12-4; clone size: few; J gene: TRBJ2-5; CDR3 protein: CASSGPARETQYF
V gene: TRBV7-8; clone size: many; J gene: TRBJ2-4; CDR3 protein: CASSPGVLLIAKNIQYF
V gene: TRBV6-2/TRBV6-3; clone size: NA; J gene: TRBJ1-6; CDR3 protein: CASSPRSWNSPLHF
V gene: TRBV27; clone size: NA; J gene: TRBJ1-4; CDR3 protein: CASSSSYSVTNEKLFF
V gene: TRBV10-3; clone size: NA; J gene: TRBJ2-5; CDR3 protein: CAISEAPGRETQYF
V gene: TRBV4-3; clone size: NA; J gene: TRBJ2-5; CDR3 protein: CASSQPGLAGIQETQYF
V gene: TRBV4-1; clone size: NA; J gene: TRBJ1-6; CDR3 protein: CASSQVAGVGNSPLHF
V gene: TRBV12-3/TRBV12-4; clone size: few; J gene: TRBJ2-7; CDR3 protein: CASRWATDATAAYEQYF
V gene: TRBV4-1; clone size: NA; J gene: TRBJ2-7; CDR3 protein: CASSQESHHEQYF
V gene: TRBV7-9; clone size: NA; J gene: TRBJ2-1; CDR3 protein: CASPSETGYYNEQFF
V gene: TRBV7-9; clone size: NA; J gene: NA; CDR3 protein: CASSLQRDLQTQYF
V gene: TRBV29-1; clone size: few; J gene: TRBJ1-1; CDR3 protein: CSVEYRPRGEAFF
V gene: TRBV20-1; clone size: few; J gene: TRBJ2-5; CDR3 protein: CSARLGRSPQETQYF
V gene: TRBV20-1; clone size: NA; J gene: TRBJ2-1; CDR3 protein: CSARPCGVIYNEQFF
V gene: TRBV6-2/TRBV6-3; clone size: NA; J gene: TRBJ2-7; CDR3 protein: CASHLAGLPYEQYF
V gene: TRBV5-5; clone size: NA; J gene: TRBJ2-6; CDR3 protein: CASSLADGTGSSSGANVLTF
V gene: TRBV4-2; clone size: NA; J gene: TRBJ2-5; CDR3 protein: CASSQGQGEETQYF
V gene: TRBV4-3; clone size: NA; J gene: TRBJ2-3; CDR3 protein: CASSQDSGVYTQYF
V gene: TRBV29-1; clone size: NA; J gene: TRBJ1-1; CDR3 protein: CSVSRGIMNTEAFF
V gene: TRBV20-1; clone size: few; J gene: TRBJ2-7; CDR3 protein: CSAKLGVNEQYF
V gene: TRBV5-1; clone size: once; J gene: TRBJ2-1; CDR3 protein: CASSLLERSYNEQFF
V gene: TRBV6-2/TRBV6-3; clone size: NA; J gene: TRBJ2-2; CDR3 protein: CASSYSGRRLNTGELFF
V gene: TRBV7-9; clone size: few; J gene: TRBJ1-2; CDR3 protein: CASSLRADYGYTF
V gene: TRBV7-2; clone size: NA; J gene: TRBJ1-6; CDR3 protein: CASSRWDSRNSPLHF
V gene: TRBV6-6; clone size: NA; J gene: TRBJ1-2; CDR3 protein: CASSSRGGRDGYTF
V gene: TRBV7-6; clone size: NA; J gene: TRBJ2-7; CDR3 protein: CASSFGGGSYEQYF
V gene: TRBV15; clone size: NA; J gene: TRBJ2-5; CDR3 protein: CATSSGWETQYF
V gene: TRBV27; clone size: few; J gene: TRBJ2-3; CDR3 protein: CASSPRPRLAEDTQYF
V gene: TRBV7-9; clone size: few; J gene: TRBJ2-7; CDR3 protein: CASSLPLGQASSYEQYF